This T cell receptor beta chain was recorded in a study of cytomegalovirus exposure and HLA in healthy donors. For this clone: Its specificity is unknown.

This CDR3 spans 14 amino acids. The V gene lost 4 bases and the J gene lost 2 bases, with 12 bases spanning the gap. Germline V lookup: CDR1 SNHLY, CDR2 FYNNEI. Study outcomes and limitations: First-cohort TCR clusters were later found to tend to co-occur in the 120 or so validation repertoires. Overall, approximately 150 TCR beta chains were annotated as cytomegalovirus-associated. Accounts indicate the classifier identified cytomegalovirus status with strong specificity and sensitivity.

Sequencing was performed with immunoSEQ multiplex PCR; in TCRdb, only in-frame clones are kept and a portion is missing. The table includes 250,000 to 400,000 clones, approximately 86% detected once. The clonotype originates from a man younger than 45 in good health and CMV-seronegative. The sequencing sample was made of PBMCs. The genes are TRBV2 and TRBJ2-7, with D maybe TRBD1 (5 bases). The DNA of the CDR3 is TGTGCCAGCAGTGGAGACAGAACCACCTACGAGCAGTACTTC. Amino acid sequence: CASSGDRTTYEQYF.